This TCR beta chain was documented in a study of radiation and T cells in renal cell carcinoma. Study details: Nephrectomy followed 15 Gy stereotactic body radiation by 4 weeks. General observations from the study: In blood, top tumor clones expanded by 2 weeks, shrinking by 4. Baseline intratumoral clonotype presence is unknown without pretreatment biopsies.

V dropped 0 bases and J dropped 9 bases, with 6 bases sitting between them. Germline V gene sequence: CDR1 MNHNS, CDR2 SASEGT. The CDR3 runs 12 residues. Indicated time point: baseline pretreatment blood. Treatment meaning: 15 Gy SBRT to primary tumor, nephrectomy 4 weeks later. Blood was sampled at baseline, 2 weeks and 4 weeks after SBRT. Points on this clone: What it binds is unknown.

Clones were read by immunoSEQ multiplex PCR, and TCRdb kept only the in-frame ones, dropping some. The sample contains some 150,000 clones, 70% to 90% of which appear only once. The V call is TRBV6-1, the J call TRBJ2-1; D not certain. The sample was blood, taken from a patient whose treatment included radiotherapy and nephrectomy. This sequence originates from a woman in her forties or fifties with renal cell carcinoma. Written as DNA, the CDR3 is TGTGCCAGCAGTGAAGCAGTGGGTGAGCAGTTCTTC. Encoded protein: CASSEAVGEQFF.